This passage covers 15 T cell receptor beta chains from one sample sequenced in a study of blood T cell repertoires in COVID-19. Data came from immunoSEQ multiplex PCR; TCRdb stores just in-frame clones and leaves some out. The repertoire includes more than 200,000 clones, around four fifths of them detected once, and over 9.5% sits in the top ten. The sequenced material came from peripheral blood. These receptors were taken from a woman older than 75 with COVID-19, enrolled during active disease.

The chain couples TRBV3-1 (or the pseudogene TRBV3-2) to TRBJ2-1; 8 bases are a match to TRBD2. Germline trimming cut 1 base from V and 16 bases from J; bases unmatched to any gene: 9. The CDR3 loop spans 13 amino acids. In germline, CDR1 is LGHDT, CDR2 YNNKEL (reference sequence). The CDR3 is CASSQGSGGGGFF. The CDR3 nucleotides are TGTGCCAGCAGCCAAGGGAGCGGGGGCGGTGGATTCTTC.

The chain joins TRBV28 to TRBJ1-2, with D uncertain. Germline-derived CDR1 and CDR2 are MDHEN and SYDVKM. The ends were cut back, 3 bases at V and 3 bases at J, with 8 bases in the middle. This CDR3 has 13 residues. The CDR3 spells CASSFGNHYGYTF. CDR3 in DNA: TGTGCCAGCAGTTTCGGGAACCACTATGGCTACACCTTC.

The chain employs TRBV6-2 or TRBV6-3 and TRBJ1-1, with 7 bases matching TRBD1. From germline, CDR1 is MNHEY and CDR2 SVGEGT. V lost 0 bases, J lost 5 bases, and 9 bases stayed unmatched. CDR3 size: 16 residues. The CDR3 loop is CASSYSGRPGGTEAFF. The CDR3 region has the DNA TGTGCCAGCAGTTACTCCGGCCGACCAGGGGGAACTGAAGCTTTCTTT.

In this sample, this clone turned up a few times. This sequence joins TRBV5-1 and TRBJ2-1, with TRBD2 as a possible D gene (5 bases). This CDR3 comprises 14 residues. Germline CDR1 SGHRS, CDR2 YFSETQ. Trimming pared 1 base from V and 8 bases from J, leaving 13 bases between. The DNA of the CDR3 is TGCGCCAGCAGCTTGTGGCTAGCTTCCTATGAGCAGTTCTTC. It translates to CASSLWLASYEQFF.

The chain has TRBV7-9 and TRBJ1-1; no definite D call. CDR1 is SEHNR and CDR2 is FQNEAQ in the germline V gene (reference sequence). The CDR3 covers 13 residues. V was trimmed by 1 base and J by 4 bases, leaving 7 bases between them. CDR3 bases: TGTGCCAGCAGCTTAGGAGTTTCCACTGAAGCTTTCTTT. Its protein is CASSLGVSTEAFF.

The chain has TRBV18 and TRBJ1-1, with 10 bases that match TRBD1. The CDR3 loop spans 14 amino acids. J was trimmed by 6 bases and V by 3 bases; bases with no gene match: 4. Per germline, CDR1 KGHSH and CDR2 LQKENI. The CDR3 DNA follows: TGTGCCAGCTCACCGGGACAGGGGCGCGCTGAAGCTTTCTTT. Its translation: CASSPGQGRAEAFF.

V and J are TRBV9 and TRBJ1-6; 9 nucleotides line up with TRBD1. Germline V gives CDR1 SGDLS, CDR2 YYNGEE. The V segment lost 3 bases and the J segment 6 bases; nucleotides outside the gene matches: 4. The CDR3 covers 15 residues. The CDR3 protein is CASSAGTGSNSPLHF. CDR3 nucleotides: TGTGCCAGCAGCGCGGGGACAGGGAGTAATTCACCCCTCCACTTT.

To note about this clone: Distinct nucleotide sequences in the sample also encode this CDR3. This chain uses TRBV6-5 with TRBJ1-1, with D perhaps matching TRBD1 (5 bases). Germline lookup yields CDR1 MNHEY and CDR2 SVGAGI. The V gene lost 7 bases and the J gene lost 1 base, with 7 bases spanning the gap. CDR3 length equals 12 residues. CDR3 bases: TGTGCCAGCACGCAGGGGAACACTGAAGCTTTCTTT. Its protein product is CASTQGNTEAFF.

V usage is TRBV7-2 and J usage is TRBJ2-1, with 9 bases fitting TRBD2. This CDR3 has 15 amino acids. CDR1 is SGHTA, CDR2 FQGNSA, per germline. The V and J ends lost 7 bases and 10 bases, in that order; junction bases with no gene match: 14. The CDR3 DNA sequence: TGTGCCAGCAACCCTGCGGGGGGGGCCACCCGGGAGCAGTTCTTC. This translates into CASNPAGGATREQFF.

The chain has TRBV12-3 or TRBV12-4 and TRBJ2-3; perhaps TRBD2 as D (7 bases). The CDR3 spans 12 residues. The V end lost 3 bases, the J end lost 15 bases, and 16 bases lay between the germline ends. The CDR3 DNA reads TGTGCCAGCAGTTTGGTTCGGGGGGCCAATTATTTT. Translating gives CASSLVRGANYF.

The chain uses TRBV18 and TRBJ2-1; 10 bases agree with TRBD2. With 7 bases clipped from V and 0 bases from J, the junction kept 6 bases outside the gene matches. Germline V gene lookup returns CDR1 KGHSH and CDR2 LQKENI. The CDR3 is 16 amino acids. The CDR3 is CASLPGLANSYNEQFF. The CDR3 bases are TGTGCCAGCTTGCCGGGACTAGCGAACTCCTACAATGAGCAGTTCTTC.

For this clone: Other DNA sequences in the same sample also yield this CDR3. V is TRBV5-4 and J is TRBJ2-5; D may be TRBD2 (5 bases). The CDR3 has 14 residues. Germline-derived CDR1 and CDR2 are SGHNT and YYREEE (reference sequence). V lost 2 bases to trimming and J lost 2 bases, with 10 bases between them. CDR3 protein: CASSFGLTQETQYF. CDR3 sequence (DNA): TGTGCCAGCAGCTTTGGACTGACTCAAGAGACCCAGTACTTC.

The rearrangement uses TRBV3-1 (or the pseudogene TRBV3-2) and TRBJ2-1; 10 bases fit TRBD2. V dropped 7 bases and J dropped 3; count of bases not matched to a gene: 6. The CDR3 has 15 amino acids. In germline, CDR1 is LGHDT, CDR2 YNNKEL (reference sequence). The CDR3 DNA follows: TGTGCCAGCAACCAGCGGGGGGGCTTCTACAATGAGCAGTTCTTC. This encodes CASNQRGGFYNEQFF.

The CDR3 DNA follows: TGTGCCAGCAGTACGGGACTTCCCTCCTACGAGCAGTACTTC. This sequence encodes CASSTGLPSYEQYF. V usage is TRBV28 and J usage is TRBJ2-7; D perhaps matches TRBD2 (6 bases). CDR3 length: 14 amino acids. Germline lookup yields CDR1 MDHEN and CDR2 SYDVKM. V was shortened by 5 bases and J by 0 bases, with 11 bases between the two germline ends.

V gene TRBV4-1 combines with J gene TRBJ2-1; TRBD1 agrees at 7 bases. V gave up 0 bases and J gave up 7 bases; unmatched junction bases: 9. Germline assignment: CDR1 MGHRA and CDR2 YSYEKL. The CDR3 totals 16 residues. CDR3 DNA sequence: TGCGCCAGCAGCCAAGATGAGGGGGCCGGGTTGAATGAGCAGTTCTTC. Translation: CASSQDEGAGLNEQFF.